The 9 T cell receptor beta chains listed next were all sequenced from one sample in a study of T cell repertoires in ileal Crohn's disease. Libraries were prepared by immunoSEQ multiplex PCR; TCRdb keeps only in-frame clonotypes and omits some of them. The table has 15,000 to 20,000 clones, approximately 94% seen once. The sample consisted of ileal tissue. Receptors originate from an adult with Crohn's disease.

The rearrangement uses TRBV28 and TRBJ1-2; 12 bases align to TRBD1. Looked up from germline, CDR1 is MDHEN and CDR2 is SYDVKM. This CDR3 region has 14 residues. V gave up 4 bases and J gave up 8 bases; unmatched junction bases: 5. CDR3 amino acids: CASSSGQGAEGYTF. As DNA, the CDR3 is TGTGCCAGCAGTTCGGGACAGGGGGCCGAAGGCTACACCTTC.

The rearrangement uses TRBV5-6 and TRBJ2-7; D is uncertain. CDR3 length: 18 amino acids. The germline gives CDR1 SGHDT, CDR2 YYEEEE. Trimming shortened V by 4 bases and J by 0 bases, and 23 bases separated the two germline ends. CDR3 sequence: CASSLVRVYLYVSYEQYF. The DNA of the CDR3 is TGTGCCAGCAGCCTGGTCCGGGTTTATCTCTACGTCTCCTACGAGCAGTACTTC.

V gene TRBV20-1 combines with J gene TRBJ2-7, with D unresolved. Germline CDR1 DFQATT, CDR2 SNEGSKA (reference sequence). Trimming stripped 6 bases from V and 4 bases from J, with 10 bases between. This CDR3 comprises 11 residues. Here the CDR3 reads CSAQRRYEQYF. The DNA of the CDR3 is TGCAGTGCCCAACGGCGGTACGAGCAGTACTTC.

J is TRBJ2-2 and V is TRBV15; D not resolved. Germline V gene data show CDR1 as LNHNV and CDR2 as YYDKDF (reference sequence). V was pared by 1 base and J by 4 bases, with 4 bases between. The CDR3 loop spans 13 amino acids. This CDR3 is CATSRVATGELFF. CDR3 sequence (DNA): TGTGCCACCAGCAGAGTGGCCACCGGGGAGCTGTTTTTT.

This rearrangement joins TRBV7-3 to TRBJ1-1, with D possibly being TRBD1 (5 bases). Trimming removed 2 bases from V and 2 bases from J, with 6 bases in between. Germline CDR1 reads SGHTA; CDR2 reads FQGTGA. The CDR3 is 13 amino acids. CDR3 residues: CASSLQGNTEAFF. Written as DNA, the CDR3 is TGTGCCAGCAGCTTACAGGGAAACACTGAAGCTTTCTTT.

The chain links TRBV6-1 to TRBJ1-2; TRBD1 aligns across 9 bases. Unmatched junction bases numbered 2, after V lost 6 bases and J lost 3 bases. This CDR3 comprises 13 residues. Germline V gene sequence: CDR1 MNHNS, CDR2 SASEGT. The chain's CDR3 is CASSRQGDYGYTF. The DNA for the CDR3 is TGTGCCAGCAGCAGACAGGGGGACTATGGCTACACCTTC.

The genes are TRBV7-2 and TRBJ1-3, with D hard to call. This CDR3 region has 14 residues. Germline CDR1 is SGHTA and CDR2 is FQGNSA. V was trimmed by 7 bases and J by 0 bases, leaving 10 bases between them. CDR3 nucleotides: TGTGCCAGCACACGAGAACCCTCTGGAAACACCATATATTTT. Translated: CASTREPSGNTIYF.

The chain links TRBV19 to TRBJ2-5; D is undetermined. The end of the DNA fits TRBJ2-7 better, so the J call may be wrong. The CDR3 runs to 15 residues. Germline V gene lookup returns CDR1 LNHDA and CDR2 SQIVND (reference sequence). The CDR3 reads CASSINPGLSYEQYF. CDR3 in DNA: TGTGCCAGTAGTATTAATCCAGGCCTCTCCTACGAGCAGTACTTC.

This chain links TRBV10-3 with TRBJ2-2; TRBD2 might be the D (5 bases). With 2 bases removed from V and 0 bases from J, the gap between germline ends came to 7 bases. This CDR3 contains 15 residues. In germline, CDR1 is ENHRY, CDR2 SYGVKD. This CDR3 reads CAISERGSNTGELFF. CDR3 sequence (DNA): TGTGCCATCAGTGAGCGCGGGTCGAACACCGGGGAGCTGTTTTTT.